The 26 T cell receptor beta chains given below trace back to one sample, sequenced in a study of a mutant IDH1 vaccine in newly diagnosed glioma. The table came from immunoSEQ multiplex PCR; TCRdb's copy has only in-frame clones and leaves some out. The sample holds over 50,000 clones, about 80% seen once. As to time point: week 47, end of study. The vaccine gave 300 ug of a 20-mer mutant IDH1 peptide subcutaneously per dose. Antigens of these TCRs are unknown. This specimen consisted of PBMCs, obtained from a glioma patient whose treatment included an IDH1 peptide vaccine. These TCRs come from a middle-aged woman with glioma. Some clones in this sample may be carry-over from other donors' samples.

The gene calls are TRBV4-3 and TRBJ2-6; D possibly uses TRBD1 or TRBD2 (5 bases each). The CDR3 spans 17 residues. Germline V gives CDR1 LGHNA, CDR2 YSLEER. V shed 0 bases and J shed 2 bases, with 11 bases lying between them. Here the CDR3 DNA reads TGCGCCAGCAGCCAAGAGCCATGGGGGACTGGGGCCAACGTCCTGACTTTC. This gives the protein CASSQEPWGTGANVLTF.

Only a few counts were recorded for this clone. This chain connects TRBV27 to TRBJ1-1, with 8 nucleotides matching TRBD1. The CDR3 contains 17 residues. V was pared by 0 bases and J by 0 bases, with 6 bases of the junction left unmatched. Germline lookup yields CDR1 MNHEY and CDR2 SMNVEV (reference sequence). CDR3: CASSLSPGQGLNTEAFF. CDR3 nucleotides: TGTGCCAGCAGTTTATCCCCAGGACAGGGATTGAACACTGAAGCTTTCTTT.

The chain recombines TRBV5-4 with TRBJ2-7; 7 bases are a match to TRBD2. After removal of 0 bases from V and 7 bases from J, the junction contained 7 bases not matched to a gene. Germline assignment: CDR1 SGHNT and CDR2 YYREEE (reference sequence). The CDR3 loop spans 14 amino acids. CDR3 loop: CASSLELAGGEQYF. The CDR3 DNA sequence: TGTGCCAGCAGCTTGGAACTAGCCGGGGGGGAGCAGTACTTC.

CDR3 nucleotide sequence: TGCGCCAGCAGCCAAAGTTCTGTCTCTGGGGCCAACGTCCTGACTTTC. Translation gives CASSQSSVSGANVLTF. The gene calls are TRBV4-3 and TRBJ2-6, with D unresolved. The CDR3 loop spans 16 amino acids. The germline V gene encodes CDR1 LGHNA and CDR2 YSLEER. The V end was cut by 2 bases, the J end by 0 bases, with 8 bases between.

This clone was picked up a small number of times. The rearrangement joins TRBV2 to TRBJ2-1, with TRBD1 matching 9 bases. J lost 7 bases, V lost 5 bases, and 9 bases had no gene match. Germline V gives CDR1 SNHLY, CDR2 FYNNEI. The CDR3 consists of 15 residues. The CDR3 nucleotides read TGTGCCAGCAGTCACGACAGGGGGAGAGAGAATGAGCAGTTCTTC. The encoded protein is CASSHDRGRENEQFF.

This clone was seen more than once but under ten times. The chain uses TRBV10-1 and TRBJ1-2; a weak D match, TRBD1 (5 bases). The V and J ends lost 2 bases and 4 bases respectively, with 11 bases between them. CDR1 and CDR2 (germline): WNHNN, SYGVQD (reference sequence). The CDR3 has 14 amino acids. The CDR3 nucleotides read TGCGCCAGCAGTGAGGCAGGGTACGGCTATGGCTACACCTTC. This translates into CASSEAGYGYGYTF.

The rearrangement uses TRBV9 and TRBJ1-2, with 9 positions matching TRBD1. The V segment lost 0 bases and the J segment 5 bases; nucleotides outside the gene matches: 11. The germline V gene encodes CDR1 SGDLS and CDR2 YYNGEE. CDR3 size: 17 residues. The DNA for the CDR3 is TGTGCCAGCAGCGTAGTGGCTGCCGGGACAGGGCTTTATGGCTACACCTTC. As protein: CASSVVAAGTGLYGYTF.

V and J are TRBV6-1 and TRBJ1-1, with 9 bases identical to TRBD1. Germline lookup yields CDR1 MNHNS and CDR2 SASEGT. The trim removed 3 bases at V and 5 bases at J, leaving 10 bases unmatched. This CDR3 has 16 residues. CDR3 nucleotide sequence: TGTGCCAGCAGTGACTTACAGGGGGCCCTTGGAACTGAAGCTTTCTTT. Protein: CASSDLQGALGTEAFF.

The chain is built from TRBV5-1 and TRBJ1-1; D remains ambiguous. Deletions cut 4 bases from V and 1 base from J, with 11 bases between. The CDR3 sequence is 14 residues long. CDR1 is SGHRS and CDR2 is YFSETQ in the germline V gene. The CDR3: CASSAEPSNTEAFF. Here the CDR3 DNA reads TGCGCCAGCAGCGCGGAGCCTTCGAACACTGAAGCTTTCTTT.

This clone was counted once. CDR3 in DNA: TGTGCCAGCAGCCACAGTACCCTTCTCGGGGAGCTGTTTTTT. Translation: CASSHSTLLGELFF. This chain connects TRBV7-9 to TRBJ2-2; no clear D. The V end lost 5 bases, the J end lost 7 bases, and 14 bases lay between the germline ends. The CDR3 consists of 14 residues. CDR1 and CDR2 from the germline V gene are SEHNR and FQNEAQ (reference sequence).

V and J are TRBV12-5 and TRBJ1-5, with 9 bases matching TRBD1. The CDR3 loop spans 17 amino acids. Trimming took 0 bases from V and 2 from J; bases not matched to a gene: 5. In germline, CDR1 is LGHNT, CDR2 FRNRAP. In DNA, the CDR3 is TGTGCTAGTGGTTTGGTCCATAGACAGGGGGGCAATCAGCCCCAGCATTTT. It specifies CASGLVHRQGGNQPQHF.

The chain carries TRBV7-6 and TRBJ2-1; 13 nucleotides line up with TRBD2. The V gene's germline CDR1 is SGHVS and CDR2 FNYEAQ. Trimming at V came to 1 base and at J to 15 bases, leaving 12 bases not matched to a gene. The length of the CDR3 is 16 residues. This chain's CDR3 is CASSLETSGGPELRFF. The CDR3 DNA follows: TGTGCCAGCAGCTTAGAGACTAGCGGGGGGCCTGAACTTAGGTTCTTC.

This clone occurred once. A junction boundary mismatches the germline segment, possibly from a read error. The CDR3 sequence is CASSQTGETNGHTF. In DNA form, the CDR3 reads TGTGCCAGCAGCCAAACAGGGGAGACCAATGGCCACACCTTC. The chain links TRBV7-9 to TRBJ1-2; the match to TRBD1 covers 7 bases. This CDR3 spans 14 amino acids. The germline gives CDR1 SEHNR, CDR2 FQNEAQ (reference sequence).

The chain joins TRBV7-9 to TRBJ1-2; D remains ambiguous. Trimming took 5 bases from V and 4 from J, leaving 8 bases between them. The germline V gene has CDR1 SEHNR and CDR2 FQNEAQ (reference sequence). There are 12 residues in the CDR3. CDR3 in DNA: TGTGCCAGCAGCCCTAACAGCTATGGCTACACCTTC. Translating it yields CASSPNSYGYTF.

The V gene is TRBV5-4, the J gene TRBJ1-2, with D hard to call. Germline V gene data show CDR1 as SGHNT and CDR2 as YYREEE (reference sequence). The CDR3 sequence is 13 residues long. V lost 3 bases to trimming and J lost 2 bases, with 8 bases between them. CDR3 residues: CASSSLQNYGYTF. In nucleotides, the CDR3 is TGTGCCAGCAGCTCCCTCCAGAACTATGGCTACACCTTC.

The J gene is TRBJ1-1, the V gene TRBV6-1; no clear D. CDR1 is MNHNS, CDR2 SASEGT, per germline. This CDR3 is 13 amino acids long. V lost 8 bases and J lost 1, with 11 bases in between. The CDR3 region has the DNA TGTGCCAGCGAGGCGGGAGGGAACACTGAAGCTTTCTTT. It yields the protein CASEAGGNTEAFF.

The chain links TRBV2 to TRBJ2-7; TRBD1 might be the D (7 bases). The CDR3 covers 16 residues. Germline V gene sequence: CDR1 SNHLY, CDR2 FYNNEI. Trimming left V 1 base short and J 3 bases short, with 16 bases between. The CDR3, as DNA: TGTGCCAGCAGTGAAGGGGCCCCCCAGGGGGGCTACGAGCAGTACTTC. Its translation: CASSEGAPQGGYEQYF.

The chain has TRBV6-5 and TRBJ2-1, with TRBD1 matching over 7 bases. The CDR3 is 15 residues long. Germline trimming cut 5 bases from V and 7 bases from J; bases unmatched to any gene: 11. Germline values: CDR1 MNHEY, CDR2 SVGAGI. This CDR3 is CASSARQGSRNEQFF. DNA for the CDR3: TGTGCCAGCAGTGCCAGACAGGGCTCTAGAAATGAGCAGTTCTTC.

In its sample, this clone was seen a few times. The chain employs TRBV5-1 and TRBJ1-1; D might be TRBD1 (6 bases). V lost 4 bases, J lost 1 base, and 11 bases lay in between. The CDR3 is 14 residues long. CDR1 is SGHRS, CDR2 YFSETQ, per germline. CDR3 protein: CASSPQTGNTEAFF. CDR3 nucleotides: TGCGCCAGCAGCCCTCAGACAGGGAACACTGAAGCTTTCTTT.

The chain is built from TRBV6-4 and TRBJ2-5, with 12 bases matching TRBD2. Germline assignment: CDR1 MRHNA and CDR2 SNTAGT. With 3 bases clipped from V and 1 base from J, the junction kept 0 bases outside the gene matches. This CDR3 is built from 15 residues. The CDR3 DNA reads TGTGCCAGCAGTGAGACTAGCGGGGGCCAAGAGACCCAGTACTTC. It encodes CASSETSGGQETQYF.

This clone was observed a handful of times. The chain combines TRBV9 with TRBJ1-3, with D uncertain. From germline, CDR1 is SGDLS and CDR2 YYNGEE. V was clipped by 6 bases and J by 0 bases, with 7 bases between them. This CDR3 comprises 13 residues. CDR3 region: CASTHSSGNTIYF. DNA of the CDR3: TGTGCCAGCACCCACTCCTCTGGAAACACCATATATTTT.

V usage is TRBV9 and J usage is TRBJ1-1, with TRBD1 matching over 8 bases. J lost 1 base, V lost 6 bases, and 5 bases had no gene match. CDR1 SGDLS and CDR2 YYNGEE come from the germline V gene. This CDR3 has 14 residues. The CDR3 coding sequence is TGTGCCAGCAAGTCCGGGACAGGGAACACTGAAGCTTTCTTT. Its translation: CASKSGTGNTEAFF. The full variable domain, with the rest looked up from reference TRBV9 and TRBJ1-1, is DSGVTQTPKHLITATGQRVTLRCSPRSGDLSVYWYQQSLDQGLQFLIQYYNGEERAKGNILERFSAQQFPDLHSELNLSSLELGDSALYFCASKSGTGNTEAFFGQGTRLTVV.

The V call is TRBV5-3, the J call TRBJ1-5, with 7 bases aligning to TRBD1. TRBV5-3 is flagged as an ORF with uncertain function. The CDR3 is made up of 16 amino acids. V gave up 8 bases and J gave up 0 bases; unmatched junction bases: 11. The CDR3 region is CASPPPGQNSNQPQHF. CDR3 bases: TGTGCCAGTCCCCCTCCGGGACAGAATAGCAATCAGCCCCAGCATTTT.

The chain links TRBV10-3 to TRBJ2-6; D gene ambiguous. CDR1 is ENHRY and CDR2 is SYGVKD in the germline V gene. V gave up 8 bases and J gave up 7 bases, with 9 bases separating them. There are 12 residues in the CDR3. For the CDR3, the DNA is TGTGCCATCCGGGTTTATGCCAACGTCCTGACTTTC. Translation: CAIRVYANVLTF.

V and J are TRBV19 and TRBJ1-4, with 7 bases lining up with TRBD1. CDR1 and CDR2 from the germline V gene are LNHDA and SQIVND (reference sequence). Germline trimming cut 9 bases from V and 6 bases from J; bases unmatched to any gene: 1. The CDR3 loop spans 11 amino acids. The CDR3 DNA reads as TGTGCCAGCAGGGGGGATGAAAAACTGTTTTTT. It codes for CASRGDEKLFF.

The rearrangement links TRBV19 to TRBJ2-4; 9 positions match TRBD1. Trimming removed 7 bases from V and 2 bases from J; junction bases left unmatched: 9. The germline CDR1 and CDR2 sequences are LNHDA and SQIVND (reference sequence). CDR3 length equals 16 residues. The CDR3 nucleotides read TGTGCCAGTACCGTTGACAGGGGGGGATCCAAAAACATTCAGTACTTC. Its protein is CASTVDRGGSKNIQYF.